These T cell receptor beta chains were read from a single sample in a study of blood T cell repertoires in COVID-19. This table comes from immunoSEQ multiplex PCR, and its TCRdb copy is limited to in-frame clones, with some not included. The sample records hundreds of thousands of clones, roughly 90% being singletons. Material for sequencing was peripheral blood. These receptors originate from a man aged 55 to 70 with COVID-19, enrolled during active disease. Both conserved end residues are part of each CDR3. Fields, in order: J gene, clone size, D gene, V gene, CDR3 DNA, CDR3 protein. A D gene is named only where the DNA matches it firmly. Only some rows state a clone size, as once, few, many or a class for expanded clones.

>TRBJ2-1|NA|NA|TRBV2
TGTGCCAGCAGTGAACTCGAAGGGGGAGGGCCCCCCTACAATGAGCAGTTCTTC
CASSELEGGGPPYNEQFF
>TRBJ1-5|NA|NA|TRBV2
TGTGCCAGCAGCCTAGATCCTACTAAAGGGCATTTT
CASSLDPTKGHF
>TRBJ1-5|NA|TRBD1|TRBV2
TGTGCCAGCAACCAACAGGGGAGCAATCAGCCCCAGCATTTT
CASNQQGSNQPQHF
>TRBJ2-7|NA|TRBD1|TRBV5-4
TGTGCCAGCGGACAGGCGTTCTCCTACGAGCAGTACTTC
CASGQAFSYEQYF
>TRBJ2-5|NA|NA|TRBV5-4
TGTGCCAGCAGCTTGCCCGGGGAGACCCAGTACTTC
CASSLPGETQYF
>TRBJ2-1|NA|TRBD2|TRBV12-5
TGTGCTAGTGGAATAGGGACTAGCGGGGGAGGTGAGCAGTTCTTC
CASGIGTSGGGEQFF
>TRBJ1-4|NA|TRBD1|TRBV4-3
TGCGCCAGCAGCCAAGGATGGACAGGTTATGAAAAACTGTTTTTT
CASSQGWTGYEKLFF
>TRBJ1-1|NA|NA|TRBV19
TGTGCCAGTAGTATAGATGGGGGAGGAACTGAAGCTTTCTTT
CASSIDGGGTEAFF
>TRBJ2-2|NA|NA|TRBV28
TGTGCCAGCAGTTTATCCGGCAGGGGACACACCGGGGAGCTGTTTTTT
CASSLSGRGHTGELFF
>TRBJ1-1|NA|NA|TRBV20-1
TGCAGTGCTAGTCGGGGAGACAATGAAGCTTTCTTT
CSASRGDNEAFF
>TRBJ1-6|NA|TRBD1|TRBV7-9
TGTGCCAGCAGCTTAGCAGTGACAACCGGGACAGGGTATAATTCACCCCTCCACTTT
CASSLAVTTGTGYNSPLHF
>TRBJ2-3|NA|NA|TRBV18
TGTGCCAGCTCACCAAAACAGGTTAGCACAGATACGCAGTATTTT
CASSPKQVSTDTQYF
>TRBJ2-3|NA|TRBD2|TRBV19
TGTGCCAGTAGTATAGAGACTAGCGATACTAGCACAGATACGCAGTATTTT
CASSIETSDTSTDTQYF
>TRBJ1-2|once|TRBD1|TRBV5-1
TGCGCCAGCAGCTTAGAGGGGGCGCCGGACTATGGCTACACCTTC
CASSLEGAPDYGYTF
>TRBJ1-6|NA|NA|TRBV7-9
TGTGCCAGCAGCTTTCGGGAGAATTCACCCCTCCACTTT
CASSFRENSPLHF
>TRBJ1-2|NA|NA|TRBV6-6
TGTGCCAGCAGTTACTCGGCCGACTATGGCTACACCTTC
CASSYSADYGYTF